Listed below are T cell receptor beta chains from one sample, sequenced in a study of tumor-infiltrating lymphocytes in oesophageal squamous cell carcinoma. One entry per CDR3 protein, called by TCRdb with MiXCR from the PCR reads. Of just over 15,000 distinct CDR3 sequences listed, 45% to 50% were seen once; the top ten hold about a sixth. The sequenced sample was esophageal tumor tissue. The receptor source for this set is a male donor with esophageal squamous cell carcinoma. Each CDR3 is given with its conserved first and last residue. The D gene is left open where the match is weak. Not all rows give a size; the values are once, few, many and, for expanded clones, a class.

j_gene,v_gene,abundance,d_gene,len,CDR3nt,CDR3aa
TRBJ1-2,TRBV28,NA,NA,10,TGTGCCAGCAGTCGTTATGGCTACACCTTC,CASSRYGYTF
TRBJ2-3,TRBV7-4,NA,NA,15,TGTGCCAGCAGCTTACGGGCTGGAAGCACAGATACGCAGTATTTT,CASSLRAGSTDTQYF
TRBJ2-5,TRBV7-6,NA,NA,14,TGTGCCAGCAGCTTAGCGCCGGCGGGAGAGACCCAGTACTTC,CASSLAPAGETQYF
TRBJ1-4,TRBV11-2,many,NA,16,TGTGCCAGCGGGGGGGACAACTTGACCCGGAATGAAAAACTGTTTTTT,CASGGDNLTRNEKLFF
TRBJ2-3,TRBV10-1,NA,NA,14,TGCGCCAGCAGTGACTCCTCCGCGGGGGATACGCAGTATTTT,CASSDSSAGDTQYF
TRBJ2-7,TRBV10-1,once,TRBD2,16,TGCGCCAGCAGTGAGCCTACTAGCGGGACGTCCTACGAGCAGTACTTC,CASSEPTSGTSYEQYF
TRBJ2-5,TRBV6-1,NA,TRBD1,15,TGTGCCAGCAGTGAACCTTACAGGGGCCAAGAGACCCAGTACTTC,CASSEPYRGQETQYF
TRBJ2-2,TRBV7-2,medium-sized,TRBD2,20,TGTGCCAGCAGTCGATCGGGACTAGCGGGAGACTGGTTGAACACCGGGGAGCTGTTTTTT,CASSRSGLAGDWLNTGELFF
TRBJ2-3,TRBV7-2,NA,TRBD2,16,TGTGCCAGCAGCAGGACGGGAGGCGGAAGCACAGATACGCAGTATTTT,CASSRTGGGSTDTQYF
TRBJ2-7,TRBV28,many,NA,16,TGTGCCAGCAGTTTAGGAGGGGGCGGTATCACCTACGAGCAGTACTTC,CASSLGGGGITYEQYF
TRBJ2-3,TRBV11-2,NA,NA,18,TGTGCCAGCAGCTTAGATCGAATCCAAAGAGGGTGGACAGATACGCAGTATTTT,CASSLDRIQRGWTDTQYF
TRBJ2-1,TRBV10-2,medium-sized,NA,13,TGCGCCAGCAGTGAACCGGATTACAATGAGCAGTTCTTC,CASSEPDYNEQFF
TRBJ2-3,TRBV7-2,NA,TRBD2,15,TGTGCCAGCAGCCGCCTGGCGGGAGGTGCAGATACGCAGTATTTT,CASSRLAGGADTQYF
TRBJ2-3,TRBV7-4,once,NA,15,TGTGCCAGCAGCTTATGGAGGGGAGACACAGATACGCAGTATTTT,CASSLWRGDTDTQYF
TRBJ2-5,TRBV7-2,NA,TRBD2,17,TGTGCCAGCAGCTTAGGGACTAGCGGGAGAGTGGGAGAGACCCAGTACTTC,CASSLGTSGRVGETQYF
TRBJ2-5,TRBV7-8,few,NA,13,TGTGCCAGCAGCTTAAGGGGTGTCGAGACCCAGTACTTC,CASSLRGVETQYF
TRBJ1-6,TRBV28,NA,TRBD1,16,TGTGCCAGCAGTTCAAGCAGGGGGGCCTATAATTCACCCCTCCACTTT,CASSSSRGAYNSPLHF
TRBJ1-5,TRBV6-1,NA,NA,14,TGTGCCAGCATTCCCGACGGTATCAATCAGCCCCAGCATTTT,CASIPDGINQPQHF